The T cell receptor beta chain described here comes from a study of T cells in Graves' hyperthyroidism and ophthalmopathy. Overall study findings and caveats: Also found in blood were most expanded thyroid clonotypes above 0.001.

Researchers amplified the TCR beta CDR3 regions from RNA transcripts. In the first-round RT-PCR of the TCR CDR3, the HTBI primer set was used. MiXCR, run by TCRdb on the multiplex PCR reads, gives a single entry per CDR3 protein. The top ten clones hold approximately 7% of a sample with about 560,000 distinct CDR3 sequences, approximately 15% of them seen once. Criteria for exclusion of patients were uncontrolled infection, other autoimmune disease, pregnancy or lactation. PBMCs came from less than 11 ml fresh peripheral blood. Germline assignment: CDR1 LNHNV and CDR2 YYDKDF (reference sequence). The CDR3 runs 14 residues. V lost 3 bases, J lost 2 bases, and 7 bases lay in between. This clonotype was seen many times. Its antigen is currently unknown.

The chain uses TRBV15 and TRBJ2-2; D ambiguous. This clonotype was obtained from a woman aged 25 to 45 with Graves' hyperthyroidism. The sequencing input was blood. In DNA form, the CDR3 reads TGTGCCACCAGCAGCAGGCCAAACACCGGGGAGCTGTTTTTT. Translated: CATSSRPNTGELFF.